Each of the 8 T cell receptor beta chains below was sequenced from the same sample in a study of blood T cells in healthy people across ages. A second PCR, run for roughly 7 to 11 cycles, used a sample-barcoded 5' primer plus a J-beta primer mix. TCRdb recomputed calls from the 5' RACE reads with MiXCR, one row per CDR3 protein. The sample carries 650,000 to 800,000 distinct CDR3 sequences, about 51% recorded once. The material sequenced was blood. The origin of the receptors is an elderly woman in good health.

This sequence joins TRBV30 and TRBJ1-1; D gene uncertain. Trimming shortened V by 3 bases and J by 1 base, and 12 bases separated the two germline ends. Germline V CDR1 and CDR2: GTSNPN, SVGIG (reference sequence). The length of the CDR3 is 14 residues. The CDR3: CAWSIGYSNTEAFF. For the CDR3, the DNA is TGTGCCTGGAGCATAGGGTATTCGAACACTGAAGCTTTCTTT.

This clonotype was recorded many times. This chain uses TRBV3-1 with TRBJ2-1; D is perhaps TRBD1 or TRBD2 (6 bases each). Germline-derived CDR1 and CDR2 are LGHDT and YNNKEL (reference sequence). The CDR3 has 16 amino acids. V gave up 7 bases and J gave up 3 bases, with 19 bases separating them. CDR3 nucleotide sequence: TGTGCCAGCAAGGGGGGCGGGGACTTCCTCTACAATGAGCAGTTCTTC. Translated, it gives CASKGGGDFLYNEQFF.

The chain has TRBV2 and TRBJ1-1, with D perhaps TRBD1 (5 bases). Trimming shortened V by 11 bases and J by 5 bases, and 18 bases separated the two germline ends. CDR1 SNHLY and CDR2 FYNNEI come from the germline V gene. The CDR3 spans 13 residues. The CDR3 here is CAGHLRGGTEAFF. Here the CDR3 DNA reads TGTGCCGGACATCTAAGGGGAGGGACTGAAGCTTTCTTT. Based on the CDR3 plus reference TRBV2 and TRBJ1-1, the full variable domain is EPEVTQTPSHQVTQMGQEVILRCVPISNHLYFYWYRQILGQKVEFLVSFYNNEISEKSEIFDDQFSVERPDGSNFTLKIRSTKLEDSAMYFCAGHLRGGTEAFFGQGTRLTVV.

This clonotype was found many times. The genes are TRBV5-1 and TRBJ1-2; D is possibly TRBD1 (6 bases). Trimming pared 5 bases from V and 4 bases from J, leaving 9 bases between. This CDR3 contains 12 residues. Looked up from germline, CDR1 is SGHRS and CDR2 is YFSETQ. The CDR3 DNA is TGCGCCAGCAGTCGGGACATCTATGGCTACACCTTC. As protein: CASSRDIYGYTF.

This chain links TRBV15 with TRBJ2-2; TRBD2 is a possible D gene (5 bases). V lost 6 bases and J 5 bases, leaving 7 bases between the germline ends. Germline CDR1 LNHNV, CDR2 YYDKDF (reference sequence). This CDR3 has 12 amino acids. This chain's CDR3 is CATREETGELFF. The CDR3 nucleotides are TGTGCCACCAGGGAGGAAACCGGGGAGCTGTTTTTT.

With respect to this clonotype: This may come from a read error, since a much larger clone is one base off. V usage is TRBV2 and J usage is TRBJ2-7; TRBD1 matches 8 bases. Per the germline V gene, CDR1 is SNHLY and CDR2 is FYNNEI. Germline trimming cut 7 bases from V and 4 bases from J; bases unmatched to any gene: 3. The CDR3 extends over 12 amino acids. The CDR3 protein is CASTGGLYEQYF. The CDR3 DNA reads TGTGCCAGCACAGGGGGCCTTTACGAGCAGTACTTC. Based on the CDR3 plus reference TRBV2 and TRBJ2-7, the full variable domain is EPEVTQTPSHQVTQMGQEVILRCVPISNHLYFYWYRQILGQKVEFLVSFYNNEISEKSEIFDDQFSVERPDGSNFTLKIRSTKLEDSAMYFCASTGGLYEQYFGPGTRLTVT.

This clonotype has just a few counts. This chain connects TRBV12-3 or TRBV12-4 to TRBJ2-3, with 7 bases fitting TRBD2. The CDR3 contains 17 residues. Trimming took 6 bases from V and 4 from J; bases not matched to a gene: 16. The DNA for the CDR3 is TGTGCCAGCAGCTACCAGGCGGGCCGAGCGGGATCAGATACGCAGTATTTT. Protein sequence: CASSYQAGRAGSDTQYF.

The CDR3 DNA sequence: TGCGCCAGCAGCCCCCAATCGGACAGGGAGGACAATGAGCAGTTCTTC. Translation: CASSPQSDREDNEQFF. The genes are TRBV5-1 and TRBJ2-1, with TRBD1 matching 8 bases. V was pared by 4 bases and J by 5 bases, with 11 bases of the junction left unmatched. Germline CDR1 reads SGHRS; CDR2 reads YFSETQ. This CDR3 region has 16 residues.